This paragraph covers one T cell receptor beta chain sequence. What it binds is not known. The data stem from a study of cytomegalovirus exposure and HLA in healthy donors. Both 60 Vbeta primers and 13 Jbeta primers went into the PCR. Using immunoSEQ multiplex PCR, the repertoire was profiled, and TCRdb retains in-frame clones only, with some absent. Among hundreds of thousands of clones listed, about 80% were seen once. Study-level results: In an earlier analysis, in some 500 donors, most V segments appeared productive either ~90% or ~30% of the time.

Germline CDR1 reads MNHNY; CDR2 reads SVGAGI (reference sequence). The CDR3 has 16 residues. The V segment lost 4 bases and the J segment 5 bases; nucleotides outside the gene matches: 8. The sample comprised PBMCs. The chain combines TRBV6-6 with TRBJ2-2, with 9 bases that match TRBD1. The origin of this receptor is a young man in good health and CMV-seronegative. CDR3 protein: CASSLGTGGSTGELFF. DNA of the CDR3: TGTGCCAGCAGTTTGGGTACAGGGGGCTCGACCGGGGAGCTGTTTTTT.